The sample holds many counts of the clone carrying this T cell receptor beta chain. Its antigen remains unknown. The sample comes from a study of CD8 T cells in ankylosing spondylitis. The ends were cut back, 0 bases at V and 8 bases at J, with 11 bases in the middle. The germline CDR1 and CDR2 sequences are LGHNA and YSLEER. This CDR3 is 14 amino acids long. Broader study findings: Reported data indicate significant enrichment of disease-linked clones within matched ankylosing spondylitis synovial fluid. Within ankylosing spondylitis blood, a TCR beta motif made up of seven to nine highly homologous variants appeared to be characteristic. Disease-linked clones were found to be CD8+ and relatively rare in peripheral blood. Some of the motif variants had earlier been found in reactive arthritis patients' fluid and blood.

Each CDR3 protein is one row after TCRdb ran MiXCR on the 5' RACE reads. This table has 200,000 to 300,000 distinct CDR3 sequences, roughly 8.2% appearing once. The TCR comes from a female donor with ankylosing spondylitis or in good health (not recorded which). The rearrangement joins TRBV4-3 to TRBJ2-1, with a possible D match to TRBD2 (5 bases). Sequenced: blood, either unsorted or a sorted T cell fraction (not recorded which). Written as DNA, the CDR3 is TGCGCCAGCAGCCAAGAGGATTGGAGGTATGAGCAGTTCTTC. Protein: CASSQEDWRYEQFF.